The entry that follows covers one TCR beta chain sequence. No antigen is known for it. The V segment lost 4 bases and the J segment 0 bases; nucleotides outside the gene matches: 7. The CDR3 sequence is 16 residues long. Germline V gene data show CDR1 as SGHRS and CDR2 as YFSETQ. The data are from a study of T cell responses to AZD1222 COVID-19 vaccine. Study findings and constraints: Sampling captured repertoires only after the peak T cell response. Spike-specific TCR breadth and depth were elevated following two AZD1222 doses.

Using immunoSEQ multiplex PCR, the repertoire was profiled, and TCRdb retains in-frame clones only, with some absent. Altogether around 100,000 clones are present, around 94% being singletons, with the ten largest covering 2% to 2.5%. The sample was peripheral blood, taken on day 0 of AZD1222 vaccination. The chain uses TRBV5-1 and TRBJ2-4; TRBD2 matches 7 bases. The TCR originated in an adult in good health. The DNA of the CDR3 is TGCGCCAGCAGCGCGGGGGTGGGTATAGCCAAAAACATTCAGTACTTC. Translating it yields CASSAGVGIAKNIQYF.